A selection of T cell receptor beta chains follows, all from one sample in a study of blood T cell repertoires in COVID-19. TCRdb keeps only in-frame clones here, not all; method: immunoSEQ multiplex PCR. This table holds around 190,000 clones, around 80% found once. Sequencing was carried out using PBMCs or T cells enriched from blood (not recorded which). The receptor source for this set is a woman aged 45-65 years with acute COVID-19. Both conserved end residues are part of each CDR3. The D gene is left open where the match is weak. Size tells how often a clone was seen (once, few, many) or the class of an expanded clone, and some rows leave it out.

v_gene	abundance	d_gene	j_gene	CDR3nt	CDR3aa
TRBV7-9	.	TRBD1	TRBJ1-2	TGTGCCAGCAGCTTAATGACAGGGGCAGGGGGCTATGGCTACACCTTC	CASSLMTGAGGYGYTF
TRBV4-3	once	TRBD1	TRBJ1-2	TGCGCCAGCAGCCAAGGGAACAGGGGGAACTATGGCTACACCTTC	CASSQGNRGNYGYTF
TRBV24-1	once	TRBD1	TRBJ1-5	TGTGCCACCAGTGATTGGGGACAGGGGGCAGGTCAGCCCCAGCATTTT	CATSDWGQGAGQPQHF
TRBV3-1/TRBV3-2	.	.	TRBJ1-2	TGTGCCAGCAGCCAAGCGGGGGGCGGCTACACCTTC	CASSQAGGGYTF
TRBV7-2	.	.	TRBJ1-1	TGTGCCAGCAGCCCCCCCAGGGGAAGGACTGAAGCTTTCTTT	CASSPPRGRTEAFF
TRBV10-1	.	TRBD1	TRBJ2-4	TGCGCCAGCAGTGACCCGGCAGGGGGATCTGAAAACATTCAGTACTTC	CASSDPAGGSENIQYF
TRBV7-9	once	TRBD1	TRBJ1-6	TGTGCCAGCAGCTTAGATGTGGGACAGGGAGTTTCACCCCTCCACTTT	CASSLDVGQGVSPLHF
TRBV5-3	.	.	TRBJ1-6	TGTGCCAGAGGCGCAGCCGTTCGGGCACCCCTCCACTTT	CARGAAVRAPLHF
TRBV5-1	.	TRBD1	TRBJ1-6	TGCGCCAGCAGCTGGGGACAGCGTCCTAATTCACCCCTCCACTTT	CASSWGQRPNSPLHF
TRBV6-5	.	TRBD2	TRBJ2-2	TGTGCCAGCAGGGGGAGGGAGCTCACCACCGGGGAGCTGTTTTTT	CASRGRELTTGELFF
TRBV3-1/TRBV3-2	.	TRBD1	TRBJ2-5	TGTGCCAGCAACGACAGGGGCCAAGAGACCCAGTACTTC	CASNDRGQETQYF
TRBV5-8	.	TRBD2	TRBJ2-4	TGTGCCAGCAGCTTGCGCCGCCGGGCGGGGGGTTCCAAAAACATTCAGTACTTC	CASSLRRRAGGSKNIQYF
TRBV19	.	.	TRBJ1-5	TGTGCCAGTAGTAATTTCTGGGACTCCTTAAGGCCCCAGCATTTT	CASSNFWDSLRPQHF
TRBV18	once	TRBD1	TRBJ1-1	TGTGCCAGCTCACCCACAGGGGGCACTGAAGCTTTCTTT	CASSPTGGTEAFF